Shown below are 25 T cell receptor beta chains from a single sample sequenced in a study of control samples from healthy donors and cancer patients. Sequenced by immunoSEQ multiplex PCR; TCRdb stores in-frame clones only, minus some. The table records 90,000 to 150,000 clones, 87% of them present only once. Material for sequencing was blood. The receptors were sampled from a young man in good health.

V is TRBV15 and J is TRBJ2-3; a possible D gene is TRBD1 (6 bases). Germline V gene lookup returns CDR1 LNHNV and CDR2 YYDKDF (reference sequence). The V end was cut by 0 bases, the J end by 9 bases, with 13 bases between. The CDR3 is 14 residues long. DNA for the CDR3: TGTGCCACCAGCAGAGATTCACAGGGCTACACGCAGTATTTT. This encodes CATSRDSQGYTQYF.

The chain's CDR3 is CASSQDSTLGAISGNTIYF. CDR3 nucleotide sequence: TGTGCCAGCAGCCAAGATTCCACGTTGGGCGCGATCTCTGGAAACACCATATATTTT. The rearrangement joins TRBV3-1 (or the pseudogene TRBV3-2) to TRBJ1-3; D ambiguous. The length of the CDR3 is 19 residues. Trimming stripped 0 bases from V and 0 bases from J, with 18 bases between. The germline V gene has CDR1 LGHDT and CDR2 YNNKEL (reference sequence).

The chain employs TRBV10-3 and TRBJ1-1; TRBD1 matches 7 bases. CDR1 is ENHRY and CDR2 is SYGVKD in the germline V gene. Trimming at V came to 5 bases and at J to 5 bases, leaving 8 bases not matched to a gene. CDR3 length equals 14 residues. CDR3: CAISLTGLVTEAFF. In DNA form, the CDR3 reads TGTGCCATCAGTCTGACAGGGCTGGTGACTGAAGCTTTCTTT.

The chain recombines TRBV16 with TRBJ1-2; 8 bases align to TRBD1. CDR1 and CDR2 from the germline V gene are KGHSY and FQNENV. V shed 4 bases, J shed 8 bases, and the junction held 12 bases outside the gene matches. The CDR3 length is 15 residues. The CDR3: CASSPGGRGRQGYTF. DNA for the CDR3: TGTGCCAGCAGCCCAGGAGGCAGGGGGCGACAAGGCTACACCTTC.

This chain links TRBV2 with TRBJ1-6; tentative D call: TRBD1 (5 bases). Germline CDR1 and CDR2: SNHLY and FYNNEI. The CDR3 runs 13 residues. V shed 8 bases and J shed 6 bases, with 11 bases lying between them. CDR3 in amino acids: CASVGGGNSPLHF. As DNA, the CDR3 is TGTGCCAGCGTCGGCGGGGGTAATTCACCCCTCCACTTT. Based on the CDR3 plus reference TRBV2 and TRBJ1-6, the full variable domain is EPEVTQTPSHQVTQMGQEVILRCVPISNHLYFYWYRQILGQKVEFLVSFYNNEISEKSEIFDDQFSVERPDGSNFTLKIRSTKLEDSAMYFCASVGGGNSPLHFGNGTRLTVT.

The J gene is TRBJ2-7, the V gene TRBV29-1; D may correspond to TRBD1 or TRBD2 (5 bases each). CDR1 and CDR2 from the germline V gene are SQVTM and ANQGSEA. The CDR3 runs to 13 residues. V was cut by 8 bases and J by 0 bases, with 14 bases left in between. CDR3 sequence (DNA): TGCAGCACCCGGGACCTCAGCTCCTACGAGCAGTACTTC. Encoded protein: CSTRDLSSYEQYF.

There are a few counts of this clone. This sequence joins TRBV10-3 and TRBJ1-5; D remains unclear. The CDR3 loop spans 14 amino acids. Trimming took off 6 bases at V and 3 bases at J, with 12 bases between the two ends. CDR1 ENHRY and CDR2 SYGVKD come from the germline V gene. CDR3 in amino acids: CAIRNDDPNQPQHF. The CDR3, as DNA: TGTGCCATCAGAAATGACGACCCCAATCAGCCCCAGCATTTT.

Worth noting for this clone: Different DNA sequences within this sample yield the same CDR3. The chain combines TRBV5-1 with TRBJ2-5; 12 bases agree with TRBD2. Per germline, CDR1 SGHRS and CDR2 YFSETQ. The CDR3 contains 16 residues. J was trimmed by 2 bases and V by 0 bases; bases with no gene match: 2. In nucleotides, the CDR3 is TGCGCCAGCAGCTTGGCCCTAGCGGGGGGGCAAGAGACCCAGTACTTC. Residues: CASSLALAGGQETQYF.

This chain joins TRBV7-3 and TRBJ2-1, with a weak D call TRBD2 (6 bases). CDR1 is SGHTA and CDR2 is FQGTGA in the germline V gene. This CDR3 is built from 16 residues. The V end was cut by 1 base, the J end by 4 bases, with 14 bases between. This CDR3 reads CASSLKWGDPYNEQFF. CDR3 nucleotide sequence: TGTGCCAGCAGCTTAAAGTGGGGGGACCCTTACAATGAGCAGTTCTTC.

V usage is TRBV23-1 and J usage is TRBJ1-6; D gene ambiguous. TRBV23-1 is an ORF; its function is uncertain. This CDR3 is 19 amino acids long. V was cut by 0 bases and J by 2 bases, with 17 bases left in between. This chain's CDR3 is CASSQSRREEYAYNSPLHF. The CDR3 bases are TGCGCCAGCAGTCAATCGAGAAGGGAGGAGTACGCCTATAATTCACCCCTCCACTTT.

The chain is built from TRBV12-5 and TRBJ1-1; D remains ambiguous. CDR1 is LGHNT, CDR2 FRNRAP, per germline. V was pared by 2 bases and J by 1 base, with 14 bases between. This CDR3 contains 16 residues. CDR3 sequence (DNA): TGTGCTAGTGGTTTGAAGGGAATCCCCCCGAACACTGAAGCTTTCTTT. It yields the protein CASGLKGIPPNTEAFF.

This chain uses TRBV11-3 with TRBJ2-1, with 10 bases identical to TRBD1. The CDR3 covers 15 residues. V was clipped by 4 bases and J by 2 bases; unmatched bases: 2. From germline, CDR1 is SGHNT and CDR2 YENEEA. Here the CDR3 reads CASSSGTGAYNEQFF. The CDR3 nucleotides read TGTGCCAGCAGCTCCGGGACAGGGGCCTACAATGAGCAGTTCTTC.

V gene TRBV5-4 combines with J gene TRBJ2-5; a possible D gene is TRBD2 (6 bases). CDR3 length: 14 residues. Germline assignment: CDR1 SGHNT and CDR2 YYREEE (reference sequence). V was shortened by 5 bases and J by 1 base, with 12 bases between the two germline ends. The CDR3 region is CASSERAVQETQYF. DNA for the CDR3: TGTGCCAGCAGTGAGCGGGCCGTCCAAGAGACCCAGTACTTC.

The V and J genes are TRBV19 and TRBJ2-5; TRBD2 matches 7 bases. Germline trimming cut 3 bases from V and 2 bases from J; bases unmatched to any gene: 3. Germline CDR1 LNHDA, CDR2 SQIVND (reference sequence). The CDR3 has 14 residues. The CDR3 region is CASSILAAQETQYF. The CDR3 bases are TGTGCCAGTAGTATTCTAGCGGCGCAAGAGACCCAGTACTTC.

The chain carries TRBV6-5 and TRBJ1-1, with unresolved D. Germline V CDR1 and CDR2: MNHEY, SVGAGI. Trimming removed 5 bases from V and 1 base from J, with 8 bases in between. CDR3 length equals 13 residues. CDR3 DNA: TGTGCCAGCAGTCCCCTAACGAACACTGAAGCTTTCTTT. It is translated as CASSPLTNTEAFF.

The chain uses TRBV4-2 and TRBJ1-2; D perhaps matches TRBD1 (6 bases). Trimming took off 1 base at V and 2 bases at J, with 14 bases between the two ends. Germline CDR1 and CDR2: LGHNA and YNFKEQ. The CDR3 runs to 16 residues. This chain's CDR3 is CASSQGGTNSNYGYTF. The CDR3 DNA reads as TGTGCCAGCAGCCAAGGGGGGACAAATTCCAACTATGGCTACACCTTC.

The chain is built from TRBV30 and TRBJ1-3; the D is unclear. CDR3 size: 16 residues. CDR1 is GTSNPN, CDR2 SVGIG, per germline (reference sequence). V shed 0 bases and J shed 4 bases, with 16 bases lying between them. In DNA, the CDR3 is TGTGCCTGGAGTGTCGTCGGAACTCCGGGGGGAAACACCATATATTTT. This codes for CAWSVVGTPGGNTIYF. The complete variable domain, with remaining parts taken from reference TRBV30 and TRBJ1-3, reads SQTIHQWPATLVQPVGSPLSLECTVEGTSNPNLYWYRQAAGRGLQLLFYSVGIGQISSEVPQNLSASRPQDRQFILSSKKLLLSDSGFYLCAWSVVGTPGGNTIYFGEGSWLTVV.

V is TRBV19 and J is TRBJ2-2; 10 bases line up with TRBD2. CDR3 length: 15 residues. Per germline, CDR1 LNHDA and CDR2 SQIVND (reference sequence). The ends lost 6 bases at V and 1 base at J; junction bases unmatched: 2. The CDR3 coding sequence is TGTGCCAGTAGAAGGACTAGCGGGAACACCGGGGAGCTGTTTTTT. Its translation: CASRRTSGNTGELFF.

V gene TRBV9 combines with J gene TRBJ2-5, with a possible D match to TRBD1 (5 bases). Trimming removed 3 bases at V and 0 bases at J, with 15 bases between. Germline V gene lookup returns CDR1 SGDLS and CDR2 YYNGEE. The CDR3 has 16 residues. DNA for the CDR3: TGTGCCAGCAGCGCTGGGGCATCGCATAACCAAGAGACCCAGTACTTC. Translated: CASSAGASHNQETQYF. Full variable domain (missing parts from reference TRBV9 and TRBJ2-5): DSGVTQTPKHLITATGQRVTLRCSPRSGDLSVYWYQQSLDQGLQFLIQYYNGEERAKGNILERFSAQQFPDLHSELNLSSLELGDSALYFCASSAGASHNQETQYFGPGTRLLVL.

The chain employs TRBV7-8 and TRBJ1-1, with D uncertain. This CDR3 spans 12 amino acids. The V and J ends lost 1 base and 4 bases respectively, with 4 bases between them. In germline, CDR1 is SGHVS, CDR2 FQNEAQ. The CDR3, as DNA: TGTGCCAGCAGCTTAGGGAGCACTGAAGCTTTCTTT. Amino acids: CASSLGSTEAFF.

On this clone itself: This CDR3 is also generated by other DNA sequences in the sample. The rearrangement uses TRBV5-1 and TRBJ2-2; no firm D call. This CDR3 has 15 residues. Trimming pared 0 bases from V and 0 bases from J, leaving 6 bases between. Per the germline V gene, CDR1 is SGHRS and CDR2 is YFSETQ. The CDR3 bases are TGCGCCAGCAGCTTGGCGGCTGCGAACACCGGGGAGCTGTTTTTT. This sequence encodes CASSLAAANTGELFF.

The V call is TRBV6-5, the J call TRBJ1-1, with 8 bases aligning to TRBD1. With V trimmed by 5 bases and J by 5 bases, 7 bases remained unmatched. This CDR3 has 14 amino acids. CDR1 is MNHEY, CDR2 SVGAGI, per germline. The CDR3 is CASSRTGGETEAFF. The DNA for the CDR3 is TGTGCCAGCAGTAGAACAGGGGGAGAAACTGAAGCTTTCTTT.

The chain uses TRBV6-2 or TRBV6-3 and TRBJ1-6, with 8 nucleotides matching TRBD1. V lost 4 bases to trimming and J lost 10 bases; unmatched junction nucleotides: 9. The V gene's germline CDR1 is MNHEY and CDR2 SVGEGT. The length of the CDR3 is 15 residues. For the CDR3, the DNA is TGTGCCAGCAGTTCGCGGACAGGGAGAATCTCACCCCTCCACTTT. Its protein is CASSSRTGRISPLHF.

This chain connects TRBV27 to TRBJ2-5, with TRBD2 as a possible D gene (7 bases). The germline V and J ends were trimmed by 2 bases and 5 bases, with 21 bases remaining between them. Germline loops: CDR1 MNHEY, CDR2 SMNVEV (reference sequence). This CDR3 contains 17 residues. The DNA of the CDR3 is TGTGCCAGCAGTTTAAACCGCCCGGGGGGCATATGGGAGACCCAGTACTTC. Amino acids: CASSLNRPGGIWETQYF.

The chain combines TRBV5-1 with TRBJ2-5; 11 bases are a match to TRBD2. Per germline, CDR1 SGHRS and CDR2 YFSETQ. The length of the CDR3 is 16 residues. The J segment lost 6 bases and the V segment lost 4 bases, leaving 11 bases of the junction unmatched. CDR3 amino acids: CASSPEVAGGPKTQYF. For the CDR3, the DNA is TGCGCCAGCAGCCCCGAGGTAGCGGGGGGGCCGAAGACCCAGTACTTC.